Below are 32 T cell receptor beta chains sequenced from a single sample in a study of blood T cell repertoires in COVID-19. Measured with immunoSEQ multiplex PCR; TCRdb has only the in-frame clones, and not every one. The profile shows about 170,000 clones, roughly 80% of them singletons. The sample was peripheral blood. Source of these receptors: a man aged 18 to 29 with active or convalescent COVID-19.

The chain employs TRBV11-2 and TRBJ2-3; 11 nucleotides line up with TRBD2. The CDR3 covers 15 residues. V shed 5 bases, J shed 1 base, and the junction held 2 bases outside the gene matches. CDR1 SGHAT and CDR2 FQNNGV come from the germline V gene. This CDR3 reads CASSLLAGGTDTQYF. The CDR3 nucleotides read TGTGCCAGCAGCCTACTAGCGGGGGGCACAGATACGCAGTATTTT.

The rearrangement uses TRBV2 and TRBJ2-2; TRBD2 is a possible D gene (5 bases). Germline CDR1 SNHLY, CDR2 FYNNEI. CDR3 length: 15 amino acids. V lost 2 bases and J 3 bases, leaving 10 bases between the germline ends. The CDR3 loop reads CASSEQGLYTGELFF. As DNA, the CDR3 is TGTGCCAGCAGTGAACAAGGACTGTACACCGGGGAGCTGTTTTTT.

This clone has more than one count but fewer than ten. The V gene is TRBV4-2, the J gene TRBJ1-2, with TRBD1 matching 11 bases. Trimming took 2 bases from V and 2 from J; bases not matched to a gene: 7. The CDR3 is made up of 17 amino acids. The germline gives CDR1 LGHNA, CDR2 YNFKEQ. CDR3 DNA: TGTGCCAGCAGCCAATCTGCCCGGGACAGGGGGAACTATGGCTACACCTTC. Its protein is CASSQSARDRGNYGYTF.

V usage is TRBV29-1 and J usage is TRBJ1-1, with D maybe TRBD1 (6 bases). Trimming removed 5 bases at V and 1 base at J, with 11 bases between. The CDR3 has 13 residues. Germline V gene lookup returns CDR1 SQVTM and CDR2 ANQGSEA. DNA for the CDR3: TGCAGCGTTCCAGGGGCCGCGAACACTGAAGCTTTCTTT. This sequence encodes CSVPGAANTEAFF.

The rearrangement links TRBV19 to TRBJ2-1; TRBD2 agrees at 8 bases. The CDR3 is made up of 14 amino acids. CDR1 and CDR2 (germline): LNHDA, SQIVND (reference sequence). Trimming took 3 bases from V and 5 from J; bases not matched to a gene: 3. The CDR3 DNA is TGTGCCAGTAGTATGACTAGCGCAAACAATGAGCAGTTCTTC. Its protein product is CASSMTSANNEQFF. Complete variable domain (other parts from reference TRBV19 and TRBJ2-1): DGGITQSPKYLFRKEGQNVTLSCEQNLNHDAMYWYRQDPGQGLRLIYYSQIVNDFQKGDIAEGYSVSREKKESFPLTVTSAQKNPTAFYLCASSMTSANNEQFFGPGTRLTVL.

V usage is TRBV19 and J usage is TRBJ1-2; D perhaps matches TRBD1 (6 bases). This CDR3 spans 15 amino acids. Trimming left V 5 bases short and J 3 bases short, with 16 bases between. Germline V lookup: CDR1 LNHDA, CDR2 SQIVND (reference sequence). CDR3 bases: TGTGCCAGTAGTCCCACAAGGGGGTTCTACTATGGCTACACCTTC. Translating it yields CASSPTRGFYYGYTF.

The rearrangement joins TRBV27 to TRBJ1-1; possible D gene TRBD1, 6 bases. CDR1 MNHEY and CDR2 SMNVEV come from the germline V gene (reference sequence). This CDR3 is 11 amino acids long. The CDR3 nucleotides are TGTGCTTCTGGCAGGGGTAATGAAGCTTTCTTT. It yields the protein CASGRGNEAFF.

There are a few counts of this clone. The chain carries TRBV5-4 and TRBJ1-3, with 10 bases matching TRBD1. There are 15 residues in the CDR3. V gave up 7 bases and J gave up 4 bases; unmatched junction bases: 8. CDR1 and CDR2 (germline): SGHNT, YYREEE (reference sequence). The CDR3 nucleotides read TGTGCCAGCGGCCGGGACAGGGGTGACGGAAACACCATATATTTT. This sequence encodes CASGRDRGDGNTIYF.

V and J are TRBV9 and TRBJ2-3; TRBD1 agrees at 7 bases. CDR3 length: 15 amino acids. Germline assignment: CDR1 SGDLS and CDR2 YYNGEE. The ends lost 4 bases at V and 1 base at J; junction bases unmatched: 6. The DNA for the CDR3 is TGTGCCAGCAGCCCTCGGGACAGCCGCACAGATACGCAGTATTTT. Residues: CASSPRDSRTDTQYF.

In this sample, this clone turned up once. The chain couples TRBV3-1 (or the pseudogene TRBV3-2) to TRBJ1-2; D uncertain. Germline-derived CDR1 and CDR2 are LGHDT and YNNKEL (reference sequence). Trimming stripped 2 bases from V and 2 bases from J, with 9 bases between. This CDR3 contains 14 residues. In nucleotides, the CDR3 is TGTGCCAGCAGCCAACGACCGGGAAACTATGGCTACACCTTC. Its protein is CASSQRPGNYGYTF.

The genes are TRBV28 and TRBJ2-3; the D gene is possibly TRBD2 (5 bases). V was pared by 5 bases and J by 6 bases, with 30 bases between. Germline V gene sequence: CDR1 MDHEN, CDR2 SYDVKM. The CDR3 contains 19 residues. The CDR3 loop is CASSQPTTREVNGHDTQYF. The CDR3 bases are TGTGCCAGCAGTCAACCCACTACCCGGGAAGTTAACGGCCACGATACGCAGTATTTT.

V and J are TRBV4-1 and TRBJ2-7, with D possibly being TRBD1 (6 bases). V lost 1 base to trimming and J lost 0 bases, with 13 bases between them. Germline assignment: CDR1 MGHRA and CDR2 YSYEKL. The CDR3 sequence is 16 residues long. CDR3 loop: CASSQGPTGSSYEQYF. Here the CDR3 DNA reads TGCGCCAGCAGCCAAGGTCCGACAGGAAGCTCCTACGAGCAGTACTTC.

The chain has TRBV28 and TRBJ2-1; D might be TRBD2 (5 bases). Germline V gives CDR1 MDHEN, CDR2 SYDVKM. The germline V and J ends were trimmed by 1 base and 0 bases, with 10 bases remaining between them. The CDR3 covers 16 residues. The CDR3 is CASSLFPGISYNEQFF. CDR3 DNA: TGTGCCAGCAGTTTATTTCCGGGAATCTCCTACAATGAGCAGTTCTTC.

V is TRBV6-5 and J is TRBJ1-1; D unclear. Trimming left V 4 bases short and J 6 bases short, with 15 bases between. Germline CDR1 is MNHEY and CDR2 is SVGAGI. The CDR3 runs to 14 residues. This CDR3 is CASSSSRQAAEAFF. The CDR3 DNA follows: TGTGCCAGCAGTTCCTCACGCCAGGCTGCTGAAGCTTTCTTT.

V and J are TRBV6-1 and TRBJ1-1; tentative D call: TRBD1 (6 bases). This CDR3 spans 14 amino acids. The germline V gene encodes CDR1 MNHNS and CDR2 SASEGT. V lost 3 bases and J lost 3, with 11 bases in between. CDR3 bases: TGTGCCAGCAGTGACCCAGGACAGTACACTGAAGCTTTCTTT. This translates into CASSDPGQYTEAFF.

The CDR3 here is CASSLAQLAGTDTQYF. In DNA form, the CDR3 reads TGTGCCAGCAGCTTGGCCCAACTAGCGGGAACAGATACGCAGTATTTT. V usage is TRBV5-4 and J usage is TRBJ2-3, with TRBD2 identical over 10 bases. The CDR3 spans 16 residues. In germline, CDR1 is SGHNT, CDR2 YYREEE (reference sequence). The trim removed 0 bases at V and 3 bases at J, leaving 4 bases unmatched.

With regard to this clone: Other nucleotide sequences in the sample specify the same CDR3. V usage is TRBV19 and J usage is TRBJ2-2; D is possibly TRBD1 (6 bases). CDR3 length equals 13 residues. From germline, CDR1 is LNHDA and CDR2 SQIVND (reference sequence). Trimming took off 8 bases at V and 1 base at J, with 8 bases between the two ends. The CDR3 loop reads CASSDRNTGELFF. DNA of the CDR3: TGTGCCAGTTCGGACAGGAACACCGGGGAGCTGTTTTTT.

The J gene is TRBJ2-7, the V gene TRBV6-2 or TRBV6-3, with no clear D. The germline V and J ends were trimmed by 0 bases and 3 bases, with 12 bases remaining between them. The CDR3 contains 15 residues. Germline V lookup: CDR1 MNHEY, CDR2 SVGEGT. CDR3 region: CASSYSTNRVYEQYF. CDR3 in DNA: TGTGCCAGCAGTTACTCGACCAACAGAGTCTACGAGCAGTACTTC.

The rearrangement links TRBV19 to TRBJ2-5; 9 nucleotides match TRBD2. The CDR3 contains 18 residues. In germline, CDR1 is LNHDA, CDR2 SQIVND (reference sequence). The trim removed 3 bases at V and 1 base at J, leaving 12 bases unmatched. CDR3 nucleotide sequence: TGTGCCAGTAGTATCTGTCTTACCCGGCGGGGGGGCCAAGAGACCCAGTACTTC. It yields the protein CASSICLTRRGGQETQYF.

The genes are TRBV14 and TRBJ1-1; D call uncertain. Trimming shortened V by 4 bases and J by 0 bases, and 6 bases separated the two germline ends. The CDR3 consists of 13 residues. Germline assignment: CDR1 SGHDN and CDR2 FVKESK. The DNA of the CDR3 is TGTGCCAGCAGCCCCCAGGTGAACACTGAAGCTTTCTTT. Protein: CASSPQVNTEAFF.

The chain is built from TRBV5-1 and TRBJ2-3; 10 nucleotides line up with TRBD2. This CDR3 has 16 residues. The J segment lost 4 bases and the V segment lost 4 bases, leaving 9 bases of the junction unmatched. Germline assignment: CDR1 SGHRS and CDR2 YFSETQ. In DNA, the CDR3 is TGCGCCAGCAGCCCAGATAGCGGGGGGCCCGCAGATACGCAGTATTTT. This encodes CASSPDSGGPADTQYF.

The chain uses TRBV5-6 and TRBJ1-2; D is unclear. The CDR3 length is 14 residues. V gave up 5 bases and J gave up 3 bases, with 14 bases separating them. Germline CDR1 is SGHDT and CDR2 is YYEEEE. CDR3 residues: CASSVSRSHYGYTF. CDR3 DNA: TGTGCCAGCAGTGTCTCCCGGTCCCACTATGGCTACACCTTC.

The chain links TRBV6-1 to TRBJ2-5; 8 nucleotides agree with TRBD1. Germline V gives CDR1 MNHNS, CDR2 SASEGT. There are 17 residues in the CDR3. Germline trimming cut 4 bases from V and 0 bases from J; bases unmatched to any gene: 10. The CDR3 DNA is TGTGCCAGCAGTGCCCAGGGACAGGTTTGGAACCAAGAGACCCAGTACTTC. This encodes CASSAQGQVWNQETQYF.

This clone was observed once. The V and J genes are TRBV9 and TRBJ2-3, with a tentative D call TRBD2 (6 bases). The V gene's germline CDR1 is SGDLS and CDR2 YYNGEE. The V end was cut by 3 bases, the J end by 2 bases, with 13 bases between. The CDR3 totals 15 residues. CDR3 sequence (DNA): TGTGCCAGCAGCGCCAGACTAGGAGACACAGATACGCAGTATTTT. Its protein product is CASSARLGDTDTQYF.

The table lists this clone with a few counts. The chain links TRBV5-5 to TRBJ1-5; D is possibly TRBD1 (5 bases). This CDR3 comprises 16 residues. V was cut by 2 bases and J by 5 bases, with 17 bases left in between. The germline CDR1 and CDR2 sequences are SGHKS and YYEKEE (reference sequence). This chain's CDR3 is CASSLTGTLPDQPQHF. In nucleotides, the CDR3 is TGTGCCAGCAGCTTAACAGGCACATTGCCGGATCAGCCCCAGCATTTT.

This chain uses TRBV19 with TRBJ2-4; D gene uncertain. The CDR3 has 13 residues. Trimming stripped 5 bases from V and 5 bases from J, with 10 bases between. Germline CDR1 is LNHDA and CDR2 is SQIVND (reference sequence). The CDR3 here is CASSLTQQNIQYF. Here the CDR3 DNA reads TGTGCCAGTAGTCTCACACAGCAAAACATTCAGTACTTC.

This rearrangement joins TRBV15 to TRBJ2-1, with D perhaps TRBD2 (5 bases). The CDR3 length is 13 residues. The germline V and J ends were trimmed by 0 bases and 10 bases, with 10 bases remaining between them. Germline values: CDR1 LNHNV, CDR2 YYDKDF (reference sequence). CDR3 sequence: CATSRDLGREQFF. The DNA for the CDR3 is TGTGCCACCAGCAGAGATTTGGGGAGAGAGCAGTTCTTC. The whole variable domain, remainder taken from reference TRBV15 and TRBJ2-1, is DAMVIQNPRYQVTQFGKPVTLSCSQTLNHNVMYWYQQKSSQAPKLLFHYYDKDFNNEADTPDNFQSRRPNTSFCFLDIRSPGLGDTAMYLCATSRDLGREQFFGPGTRLTVL.

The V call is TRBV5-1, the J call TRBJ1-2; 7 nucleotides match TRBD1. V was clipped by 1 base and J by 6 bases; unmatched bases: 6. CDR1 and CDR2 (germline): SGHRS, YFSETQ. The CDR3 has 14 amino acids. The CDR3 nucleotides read TGCGCCAGCAGCTTGCGTTTAGGGGGCCATGGCTACACCTTC. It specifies CASSLRLGGHGYTF.

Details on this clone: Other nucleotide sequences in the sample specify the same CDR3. DNA of the CDR3: TGCAGCGTTGACAGTTATGGCTACACCTTC. This gives the protein CSVDSYGYTF. The gene calls are TRBV29-1 and TRBJ1-2, with unresolved D. The length of the CDR3 is 10 residues. Trimming took 3 bases from V and 5 from J, leaving 4 bases between them. The V gene's germline CDR1 is SQVTM and CDR2 ANQGSEA. Full variable domain (outside the CDR3, taken from reference TRBV29-1 and TRBJ1-2): SAVISQKPSRDICQRGTSLTIQCQVDSQVTMMFWYRQQPGQSLTLIATANQGSEATYESGFVIDKFPISRPNLTFSTLTVSNMSPEDSSIYLCSVDSYGYTFGSGTRLTVV.

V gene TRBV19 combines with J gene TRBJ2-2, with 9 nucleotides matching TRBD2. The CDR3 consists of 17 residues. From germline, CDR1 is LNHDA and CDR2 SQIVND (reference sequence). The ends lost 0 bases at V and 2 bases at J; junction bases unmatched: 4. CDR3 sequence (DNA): TGTGCCAGTAGTATAGAGTGGCTAGCGGGAAACACCGGGGAGCTGTTTTTT. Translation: CASSIEWLAGNTGELFF. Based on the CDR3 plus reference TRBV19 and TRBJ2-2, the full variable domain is DGGITQSPKYLFRKEGQNVTLSCEQNLNHDAMYWYRQDPGQGLRLIYYSQIVNDFQKGDIAEGYSVSREKKESFPLTVTSAQKNPTAFYLCASSIEWLAGNTGELFFGEGSRLTVL.

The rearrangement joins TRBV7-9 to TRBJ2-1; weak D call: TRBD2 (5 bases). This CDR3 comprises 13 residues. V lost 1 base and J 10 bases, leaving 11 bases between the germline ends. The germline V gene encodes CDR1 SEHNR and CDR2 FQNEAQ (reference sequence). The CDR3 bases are TGTGCCAGCAGCTTAGTTCAGAGCGGAGAGCAGTTCTTC. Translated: CASSLVQSGEQFF.

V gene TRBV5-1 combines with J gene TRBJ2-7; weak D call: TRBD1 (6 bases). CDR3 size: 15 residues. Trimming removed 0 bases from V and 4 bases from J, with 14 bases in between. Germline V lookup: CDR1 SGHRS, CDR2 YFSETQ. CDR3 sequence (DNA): TGCGCCAGCAGCTTGGGCAACGGGACAAGATACGAGCAGTACTTC. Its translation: CASSLGNGTRYEQYF. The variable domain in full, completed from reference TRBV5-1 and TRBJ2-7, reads KAGVTQTPRYLIKTRGQQVTLSCSPISGHRSVSWYQQTPGQGLQFLFEYFSETQRNKGNFPGRFSGRQFSNSRSEMNVSTLELGDSALYLCASSLGNGTRYEQYFGPGTRLTVT.